Presented here are 8 T cell receptor beta chains from one specimen sequenced in a study of T cell repertoires in cytomegalovirus infection (dated by TCRdb to the late 2010s). Sequencing relied on an Illumina HiSeq 1500. TCRdb applied fastp at Q25 and MiXCR to the public reads, then kept only in-frame beta chains. Here each entry gathers all rows of one CDR3 protein and keeps the most common genes and DNA. The sample includes hundreds of thousands of distinct CDR3 sequences, with approximately 25% observed a single time. The ten largest make up 8% of the sample. The sequenced sample consisted of CD8+ T cells from PBMCs. Every receptor here comes from a human donor in good health (CMV status not recorded). Some clones in this sample may be carry-over from other donors' samples.

The chain has TRBV27 and TRBJ2-7; 7 bases match TRBD2. Unmatched junction bases numbered 13, after V lost 5 bases and J lost 3 bases. Germline V gene lookup returns CDR1 MNHEY and CDR2 SMNVEV (reference sequence). This CDR3 comprises 16 residues. The DNA of the CDR3 is TGTGCCAGCAGTCCCTCACTAGCGTTTAATATCTACGAGCAGTACGTC. Its translation is CASSPSLAFNIYEQYV.

CDR3 sequence: CASSVGEHEQFF. CDR3 DNA sequence: TGTGCCAGCAGCGTAGGAGAGCATGAGCAGTTCTTC. The genes are TRBV9 and TRBJ2-1; D unclear. CDR3 size: 12 residues. V lost 0 bases to trimming and J lost 8 bases, with 6 bases between them. CDR1 and CDR2 from the germline V gene are SGDLS and YYNGEE.

V and J are TRBV29-1 and TRBJ2-1, with 9 positions matching TRBD1. V dropped 5 bases and J dropped 2; count of bases not matched to a gene: 1. CDR3 size: 13 residues. Germline assignment: CDR1 SQVTM and CDR2 ANQGSEA. The CDR3 nucleotides read TGCAGCGTTACAGGGGGCGCCTACAATGAGCAGTTCTTC. This encodes CSVTGGAYNEQFF.

This chain connects TRBV25-1 to TRBJ1-1; 7 nucleotides line up with TRBD1. The V gene's germline CDR1 is MGHDK and CDR2 SYGVNS. CDR3 length: 13 amino acids. V shed 4 bases and J 3 bases; nucleotides not matched to a gene: 2. CDR3 coding DNA: TGTGCCAGCAGTGTGGACAGGTACACTGAAGCTTTCTTT. Translating it yields CASSVDRYTEAFF. The full variable domain, with the rest looked up from reference TRBV25-1 and TRBJ1-1, is EADIYQTPRYLVIGTGKKITLECSQTMGHDKMYWYQQDPGMELHLIHYSYGVNSTEKGDLSSESTVSRIRTEHFPLTLESARPSHTSQYLCASSVDRYTEAFFGQGTRLTVV.

This clonotype appeared once. CDR3 in DNA: TGCAGTGCTTATACCTGGGGGGCCGACTATGGCTACACCTTC. Protein sequence: CSAYTWGADYGYTF. The chain recombines TRBV20-1 with TRBJ1-2; D may be TRBD1 (6 bases). This CDR3 comprises 14 residues. Germline V CDR1 and CDR2: DFQATT, SNEGSKA (reference sequence). V shed 5 bases and J shed 3 bases, with 16 bases lying between them.

As regards this clonotype: The junction shows a germline mismatch at one end, possibly a read error. J is TRBJ2-4 and V is TRBV2, with 7 bases aligning to TRBD1. The germline V gene has CDR1 SNHLY and CDR2 FYNNEI. The CDR3 loop spans 17 amino acids. The CDR3 DNA reads TGTGCCAGCACCGAGGGGGCGACAGGGTTAGCCAAAAACATTCAGCACTTC. It yields the protein CASTEGATGLAKNIQHF. Based on the CDR3 plus reference TRBV2 and TRBJ2-4, the full variable domain is EPEVTQTPSHQVTQMGQEVILRCVPISNHLYFYWYRQILGQKVEFLVSFYNNEISEKSEIFDDQFSVERPDGSNFTLKIRSTKLEDSAMYFCASTEGATGLAKNIQHFGAGTRLSVL.

The chain employs TRBV6-5 and TRBJ2-2; D uncertain. The length of the CDR3 is 13 residues. V was cut by 5 bases and J by 3 bases, with 7 bases left in between. The V gene's germline CDR1 is MNHEY and CDR2 SVGAGI. The CDR3 protein is CASSHADTGELFF. The CDR3 region has the DNA TGTGCCAGCAGTCACGCGGACACCGGGGAGCTGTTTTTT.

Many counts were recorded for this clonotype. The chain carries TRBV7-9 and TRBJ2-1; TRBD2 agrees at 10 bases. Germline values: CDR1 SEHNR, CDR2 FQNEAQ (reference sequence). The CDR3 consists of 17 residues. The V and J ends lost 4 bases and 5 bases, in that order; junction bases with no gene match: 11. This chain's CDR3 is CASSSPQSGGDDNEQFF. The CDR3 DNA reads TGTGCCAGCAGCTCGCCTCAGAGCGGGGGGGACGACAATGAGCAGTTCTTC.